This T cell receptor beta chain was documented in a study of blood T cell repertoires in COVID-19. This CDR3 has 14 residues. V lost 11 bases and J lost 5, with 21 bases in between. Looked up from germline, CDR1 is MGHDK and CDR2 is SYGVNS. Produced via immunoSEQ multiplex PCR; TCRdb's table is partial and in-frame only. The repertoire holds 150,000 or so clones, with roughly 86% as singletons. The V gene is TRBV25-1, the J gene TRBJ1-2; TRBD1 is a possible D gene (5 bases). The sequence was obtained from a woman aged 60-70 years with acute or convalescent COVID-19. Sample: peripheral blood. CDR3 loop: CAGQGTRSEYGYTF. CDR3 nucleotides: TGTGCCGGGCAGGGAACCAGATCGGAATATGGCTACACCTTC.